This T cell receptor (beta chain) was identified during a study of blood T cell repertoires in COVID-19. Overall study: PBMCs, B-cell-depleted T cells, or T cells were the source of the cDNA or gDNA that made up the material.

Participants were aged about 18 to 100 years, lived in around 25 US areas, and enrolled virtually. The assay was immunoSEQ multiplex PCR, and TCRdb's table has in-frame clones only and misses some. Among about 300,000 clones listed, nearly 90% were seen once. The sequencing sample was made of PBMCs or T cells enriched from blood (not recorded which). This clonotype was obtained from a woman under 40 who had recovered from COVID-19.

CDR3 in amino acids: CASSFSERPGGYTF. DNA for the CDR3: TGTGCCAGCAGCTTTTCGGAACGGCCGGGTGGCTACACCTTC. The chain couples TRBV7-2 to TRBJ1-2; the D is unclear. The CDR3 is 14 residues long. With 3 bases removed from V and 7 bases from J, the gap between germline ends came to 15 bases. Germline CDR1 and CDR2: SGHTA and FQGNSA. Variable domain in full (rest from reference TRBV7-2 and TRBJ1-2): GAGVSQSPSNKVTEKGKDVELRCDPISGHTALYWYRQSLGQGLEFLIYFQGNSAPDKSGLPSDRFSAERTGGSVSTLTIQRTQQEDSAVYLCASSFSERPGGYTFGSGTRLTVV.